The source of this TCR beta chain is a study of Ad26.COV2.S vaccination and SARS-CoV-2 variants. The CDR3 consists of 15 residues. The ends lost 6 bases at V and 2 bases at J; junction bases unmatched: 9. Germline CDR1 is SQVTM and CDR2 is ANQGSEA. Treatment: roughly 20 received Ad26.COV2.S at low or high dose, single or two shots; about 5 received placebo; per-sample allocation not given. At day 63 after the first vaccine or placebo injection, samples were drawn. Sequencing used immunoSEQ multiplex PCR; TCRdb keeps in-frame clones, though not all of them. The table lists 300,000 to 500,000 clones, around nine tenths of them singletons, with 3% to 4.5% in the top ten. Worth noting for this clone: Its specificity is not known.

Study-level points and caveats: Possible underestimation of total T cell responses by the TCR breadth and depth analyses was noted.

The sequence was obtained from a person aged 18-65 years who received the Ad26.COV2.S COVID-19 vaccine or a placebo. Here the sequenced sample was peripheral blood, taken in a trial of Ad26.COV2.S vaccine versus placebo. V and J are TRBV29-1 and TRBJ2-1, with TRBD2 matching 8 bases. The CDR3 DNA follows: TGCAGCGTGGGGAGGCGACTAGCGCCCTACAATGAGCAGTTCTTC. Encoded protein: CSVGRRLAPYNEQFF.